Shown below are 2 T cell receptor beta chains from a single sample sequenced in a study of beta chain features in type 1 diabetes (dated 2018 in TCRdb). Libraries were prepared through the immunoSEQ multiplex PCR assay. The entire amount of isolated RNA was reverse transcribed using the High Capacity cDNA Reverse Transcription Kit, so the sequenced TCRB transcripts were expressed ones. TCRdb provides this immuneACCESS table in a form limited to in-frame rearrangements. Some clones are lacking; in checked studies, under half of them reflect an unresolved V gene, and why the rest are absent is not known. The sample profile shows hundreds of thousands of clones; 30% of them were found once. The ten most abundant clones make up almost 0.065% of the sample. Sample: naive CD4+ T cells from blood. The label giving this sample's cell subset or site can be read as: true naive CD4+ T cells. The origin of the receptors is a man between 18 and 29 years old in good health.

The chain couples TRBV5-6 to TRBJ2-5; 14 nucleotides line up with TRBD2. The CDR3 runs to 16 residues. The V gene end was trimmed by 4 bases and the J gene end by 4 bases; junction bases not matched to a gene: 6. Germline V gene sequence: CDR1 SGHDT, CDR2 YYEEEE. This chain's CDR3 is CASSQWGLAGAETQYF. CDR3 DNA: TGTGCCAGCAGCCAATGGGGACTAGCGGGAGCAGAGACCCAGTACTTC.

The V and J genes are TRBV5-6 and TRBJ2-5, with unresolved D. Per germline, CDR1 SGHDT and CDR2 YYEEEE. The CDR3 totals 13 residues. V dropped 1 base and J dropped 5 bases, with 9 bases sitting between them. CDR3 loop: CASSLRRSETQYF. The CDR3 DNA is TGTGCCAGCAGCTTGAGGCGTTCGGAGACCCAGTACTTC.